The clone carrying this T cell receptor beta chain was seen just once. The CDR3 consists of 14 residues. V dropped 1 base and J dropped 8; count of bases not matched to a gene: 5. The germline V gene encodes CDR1 MGHRA and CDR2 YSYEKL. The source of the sample is a study of blood T cell repertoires in COVID-19. Study at large: The United States, Italy and Spain supplied acute and convalescent COVID-19 samples. In each case, the material was cDNA or gDNA derived from T cells, B-cell-depleted T cells, or PBMCs.

In the study's own analysis: It was from reference gene primer amplification that nucleated cell counts were estimated. Sequencing used immunoSEQ multiplex PCR; TCRdb keeps in-frame clones, though not all of them. V, J and clone size reflect that table, while D and trimming were determined from the DNA. This repertoire shows around 380,000 clones, over 65% found once; its top ten account for roughly 1.2%. This TCR derives from a human donor with acute or convalescent COVID-19. The donor label of this sample is uncertain. V usage is TRBV4-1 and J usage is TRBJ2-4; 7 bases align to TRBD2. Sequenced input: peripheral blood. This chain's CDR3 is CASSQGGGVDIQYF. The CDR3 DNA reads TGCGCCAGCAGCCAAGGGGGGGGAGTTGACATTCAGTACTTC.